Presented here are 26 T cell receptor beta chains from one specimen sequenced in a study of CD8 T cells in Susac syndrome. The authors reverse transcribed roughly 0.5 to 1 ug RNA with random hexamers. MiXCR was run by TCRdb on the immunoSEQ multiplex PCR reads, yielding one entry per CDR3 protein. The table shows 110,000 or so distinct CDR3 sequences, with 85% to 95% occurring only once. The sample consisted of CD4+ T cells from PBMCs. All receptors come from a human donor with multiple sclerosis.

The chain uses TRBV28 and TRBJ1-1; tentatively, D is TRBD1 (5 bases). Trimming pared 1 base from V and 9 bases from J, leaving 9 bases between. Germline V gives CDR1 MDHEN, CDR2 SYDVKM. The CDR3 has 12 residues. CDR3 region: CASSLLGTQAFF. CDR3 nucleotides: TGTGCCAGCAGTTTATTAGGGACCCAAGCTTTCTTT.

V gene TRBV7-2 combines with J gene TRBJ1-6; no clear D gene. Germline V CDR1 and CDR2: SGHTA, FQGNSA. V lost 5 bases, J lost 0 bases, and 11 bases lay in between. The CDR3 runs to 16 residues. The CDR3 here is CASSPPGSSYNSPLHF. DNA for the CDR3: TGTGCCAGCAGCCCACCGGGGTCCTCCTATAATTCACCCCTCCACTTT.

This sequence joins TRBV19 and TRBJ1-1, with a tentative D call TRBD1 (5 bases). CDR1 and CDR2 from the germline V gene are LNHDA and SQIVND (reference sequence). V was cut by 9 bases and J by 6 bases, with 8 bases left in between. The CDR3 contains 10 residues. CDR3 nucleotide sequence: TGTGCCAGCGGGGGGGCTGAAGCTTTCTTT. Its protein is CASGGAEAFF.

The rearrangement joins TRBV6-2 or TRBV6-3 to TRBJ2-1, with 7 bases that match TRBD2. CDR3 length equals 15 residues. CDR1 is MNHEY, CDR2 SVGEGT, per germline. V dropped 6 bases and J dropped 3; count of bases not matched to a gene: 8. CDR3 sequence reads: CASSLTRGGYNEQFF. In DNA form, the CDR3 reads TGTGCCAGCAGCCTGACTCGCGGGGGCTACAATGAGCAGTTCTTC.

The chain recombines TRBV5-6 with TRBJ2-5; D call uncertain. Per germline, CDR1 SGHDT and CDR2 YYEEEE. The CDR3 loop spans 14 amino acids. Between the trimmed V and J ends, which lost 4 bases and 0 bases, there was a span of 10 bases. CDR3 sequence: CASSRVGYQETQYF. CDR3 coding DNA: TGTGCCAGCAGCAGAGTTGGTTACCAAGAGACCCAGTACTTC.

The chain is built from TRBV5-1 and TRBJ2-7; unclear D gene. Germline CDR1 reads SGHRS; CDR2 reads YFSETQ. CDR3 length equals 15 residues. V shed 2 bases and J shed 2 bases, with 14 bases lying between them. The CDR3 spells CASSFSSVAAYEQYF. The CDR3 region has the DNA TGCGCCAGCAGCTTCTCATCGGTGGCAGCCTACGAGCAGTACTTC.

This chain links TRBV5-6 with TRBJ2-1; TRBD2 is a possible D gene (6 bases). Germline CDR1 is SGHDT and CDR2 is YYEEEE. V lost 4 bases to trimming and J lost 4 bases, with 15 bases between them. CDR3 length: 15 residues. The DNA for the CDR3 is TGTGCCAGCAGCCACCGAGGGGCGGGGTACAATGAGCAGTTCTTC. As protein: CASSHRGAGYNEQFF.

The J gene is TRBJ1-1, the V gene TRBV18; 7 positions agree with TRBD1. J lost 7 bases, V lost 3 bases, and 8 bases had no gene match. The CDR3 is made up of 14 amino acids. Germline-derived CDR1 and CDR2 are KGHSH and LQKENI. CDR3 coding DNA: TGTGCCAGCTCACCTCCGGAACAGGGGTTTGAAGCTTTCTTT. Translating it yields CASSPPEQGFEAFF.

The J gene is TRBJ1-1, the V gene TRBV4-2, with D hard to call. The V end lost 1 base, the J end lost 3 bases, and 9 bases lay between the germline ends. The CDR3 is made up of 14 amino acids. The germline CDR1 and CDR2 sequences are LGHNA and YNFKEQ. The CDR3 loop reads CASSQGAPDTEAFF. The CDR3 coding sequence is TGTGCCAGCAGCCAAGGGGCGCCGGACACTGAAGCTTTCTTT.

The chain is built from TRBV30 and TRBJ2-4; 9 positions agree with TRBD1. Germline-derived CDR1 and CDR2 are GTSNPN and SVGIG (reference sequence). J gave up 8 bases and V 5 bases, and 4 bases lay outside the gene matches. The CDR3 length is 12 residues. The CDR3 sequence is CAWGTGKHIQYF. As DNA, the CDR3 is TGTGCCTGGGGGACAGGGAAACACATTCAGTACTTC.

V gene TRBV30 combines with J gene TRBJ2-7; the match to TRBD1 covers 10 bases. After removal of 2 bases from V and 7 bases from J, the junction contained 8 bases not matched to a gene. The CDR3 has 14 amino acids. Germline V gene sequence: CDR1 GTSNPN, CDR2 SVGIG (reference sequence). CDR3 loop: CAWSPGQGTGEQYF. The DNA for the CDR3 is TGTGCCTGGAGTCCGGGACAGGGGACCGGGGAGCAGTACTTC.

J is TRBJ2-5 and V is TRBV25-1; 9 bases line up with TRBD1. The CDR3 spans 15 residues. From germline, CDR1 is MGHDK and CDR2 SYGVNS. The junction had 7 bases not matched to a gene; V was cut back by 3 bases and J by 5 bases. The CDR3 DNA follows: TGTGCCAGCAGTGAGCCCGGGACAGGGCGGGAGACCCAGTACTTC. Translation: CASSEPGTGRETQYF.

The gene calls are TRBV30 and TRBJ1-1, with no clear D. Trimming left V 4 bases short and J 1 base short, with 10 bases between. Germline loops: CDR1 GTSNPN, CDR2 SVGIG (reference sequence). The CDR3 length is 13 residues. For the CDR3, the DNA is TGTGCCTGGATGCGCCACGAGAACACTGAAGCTTTCTTT. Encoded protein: CAWMRHENTEAFF.

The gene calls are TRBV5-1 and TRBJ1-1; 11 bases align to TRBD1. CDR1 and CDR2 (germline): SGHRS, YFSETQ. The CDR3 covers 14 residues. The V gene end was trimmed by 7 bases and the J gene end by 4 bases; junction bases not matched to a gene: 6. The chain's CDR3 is CASSGQGAGTEAFF. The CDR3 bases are TGCGCCAGCTCTGGACAGGGGGCGGGCACTGAAGCTTTCTTT.

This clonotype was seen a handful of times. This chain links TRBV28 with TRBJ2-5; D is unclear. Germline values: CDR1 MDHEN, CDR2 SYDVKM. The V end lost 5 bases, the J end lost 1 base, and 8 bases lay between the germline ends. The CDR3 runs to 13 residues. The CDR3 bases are TGTGCCAGCAGTAAGGGTTCCCAAGAGACCCAGTACTTC. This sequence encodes CASSKGSQETQYF.

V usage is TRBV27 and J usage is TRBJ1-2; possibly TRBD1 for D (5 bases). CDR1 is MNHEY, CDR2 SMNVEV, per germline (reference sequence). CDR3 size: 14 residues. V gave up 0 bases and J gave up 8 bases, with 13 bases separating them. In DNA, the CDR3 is TGTGCCAGCAGTTTATCGCCTGGGGGTGGCGGCTACACCTTC. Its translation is CASSLSPGGGGYTF.

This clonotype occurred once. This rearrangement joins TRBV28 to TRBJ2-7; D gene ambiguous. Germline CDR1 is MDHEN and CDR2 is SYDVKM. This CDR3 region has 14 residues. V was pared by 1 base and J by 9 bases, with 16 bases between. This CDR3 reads CASSLSSPRIRQYF. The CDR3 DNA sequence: TGTGCCAGCAGTTTATCCTCCCCACGCATTCGGCAGTACTTC.

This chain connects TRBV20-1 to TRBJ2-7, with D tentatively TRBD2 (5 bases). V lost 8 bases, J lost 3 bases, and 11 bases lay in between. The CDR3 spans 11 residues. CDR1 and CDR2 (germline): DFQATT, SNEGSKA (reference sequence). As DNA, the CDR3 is TGCAGTTCGGTGAGGGACTACGAGCAGTACTTC. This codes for CSSVRDYEQYF.

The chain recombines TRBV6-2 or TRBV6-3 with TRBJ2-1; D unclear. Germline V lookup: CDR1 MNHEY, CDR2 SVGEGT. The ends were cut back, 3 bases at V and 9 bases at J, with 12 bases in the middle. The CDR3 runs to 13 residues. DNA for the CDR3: TGTGCCAGCAGTTATAACACGTTCAGTGAGCAGTTCTTC. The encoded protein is CASSYNTFSEQFF.

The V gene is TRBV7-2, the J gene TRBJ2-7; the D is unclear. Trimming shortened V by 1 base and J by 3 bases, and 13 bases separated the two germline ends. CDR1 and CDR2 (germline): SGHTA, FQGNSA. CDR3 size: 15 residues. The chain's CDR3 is CASSLERLPDYEQYF. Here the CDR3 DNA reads TGTGCCAGCAGCTTAGAGAGGCTACCGGACTACGAGCAGTACTTC.

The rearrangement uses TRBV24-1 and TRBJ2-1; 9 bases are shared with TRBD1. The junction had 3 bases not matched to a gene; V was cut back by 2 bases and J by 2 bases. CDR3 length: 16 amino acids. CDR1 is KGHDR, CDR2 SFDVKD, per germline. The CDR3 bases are TGTGCCACCAGTGATTCCGGGACAGGGACCTACAATGAGCAGTTCTTC. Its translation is CATSDSGTGTYNEQFF.

The CDR3 DNA follows: TGTGCCAGCACCTACGTCACGAACACTGAAGCTTTCTTT. Its translation: CASTYVTNTEAFF. The rearrangement uses TRBV6-6 and TRBJ1-1; D is undetermined. The V end lost 7 bases, the J end lost 1 base, and 10 bases lay between the germline ends. The CDR3 has 13 amino acids. The germline CDR1 and CDR2 sequences are MNHNY and SVGAGI (reference sequence).

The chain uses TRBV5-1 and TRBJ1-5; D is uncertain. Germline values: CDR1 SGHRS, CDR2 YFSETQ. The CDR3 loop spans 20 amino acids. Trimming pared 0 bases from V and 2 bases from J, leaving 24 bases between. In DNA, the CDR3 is TGCGCCAGCAGCTTGGTTTTAAGAGCCGCGGCTCGGGGTCGCAATCAGCCCCAGCATTTT. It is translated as CASSLVLRAAARGRNQPQHF. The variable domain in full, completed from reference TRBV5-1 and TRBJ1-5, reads KAGVTQTPRYLIKTRGQQVTLSCSPISGHRSVSWYQQTPGQGLQFLFEYFSETQRNKGNFPGRFSGRQFSNSRSEMNVSTLELGDSALYLCASSLVLRAAARGRNQPQHFGDGTRLSIL.

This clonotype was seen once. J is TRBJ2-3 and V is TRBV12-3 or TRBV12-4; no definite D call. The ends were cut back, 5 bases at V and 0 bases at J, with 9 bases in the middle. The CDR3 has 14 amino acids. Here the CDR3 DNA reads TGTGCCAGCAGTCCGGCCGCTAGCACAGATACGCAGTATTTT. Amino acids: CASSPAASTDTQYF.

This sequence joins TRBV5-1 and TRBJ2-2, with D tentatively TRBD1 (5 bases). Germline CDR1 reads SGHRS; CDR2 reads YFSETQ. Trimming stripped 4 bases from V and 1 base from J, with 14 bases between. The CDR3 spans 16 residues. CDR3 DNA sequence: TGCGCCAGCAGCCCCCAGGGCAGCCGGAACACCGGGGAGCTGTTTTTT. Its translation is CASSPQGSRNTGELFF.

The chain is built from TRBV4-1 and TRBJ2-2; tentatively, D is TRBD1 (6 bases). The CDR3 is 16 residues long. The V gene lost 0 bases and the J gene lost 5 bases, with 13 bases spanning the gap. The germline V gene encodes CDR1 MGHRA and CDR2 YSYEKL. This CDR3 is CASSQDEQGWTGELFF. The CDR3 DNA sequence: TGCGCCAGCAGCCAAGATGAACAGGGATGGACCGGGGAGCTGTTTTTT.